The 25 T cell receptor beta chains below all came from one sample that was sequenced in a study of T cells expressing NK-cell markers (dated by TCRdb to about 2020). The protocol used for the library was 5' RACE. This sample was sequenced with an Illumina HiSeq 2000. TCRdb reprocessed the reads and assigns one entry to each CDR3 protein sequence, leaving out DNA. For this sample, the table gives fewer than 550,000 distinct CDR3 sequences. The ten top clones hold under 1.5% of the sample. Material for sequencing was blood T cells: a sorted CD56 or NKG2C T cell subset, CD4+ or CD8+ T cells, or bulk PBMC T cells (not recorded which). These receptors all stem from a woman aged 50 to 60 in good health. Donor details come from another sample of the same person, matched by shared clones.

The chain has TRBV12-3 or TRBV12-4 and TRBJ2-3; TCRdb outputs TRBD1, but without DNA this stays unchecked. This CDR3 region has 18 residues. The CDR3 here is CASSLRGRLGKITDTQYF.

The CDR3 spells CASSSPGGDEKLFF. This chain links TRBV27 with TRBJ1-4; the D call of TRBD1 rests on TCRdb alone, since no DNA is present to check it. The CDR3 length is 14 residues. Germline CDR1 and CDR2: MNHEY and SMNVEV (reference sequence).

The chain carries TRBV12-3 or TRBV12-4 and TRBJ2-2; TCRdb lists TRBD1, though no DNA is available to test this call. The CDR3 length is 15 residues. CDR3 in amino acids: CASSLTRGTAGELFF.

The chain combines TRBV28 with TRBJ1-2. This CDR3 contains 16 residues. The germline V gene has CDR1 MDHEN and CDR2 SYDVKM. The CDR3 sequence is CASSLAITGNHYGYTF.

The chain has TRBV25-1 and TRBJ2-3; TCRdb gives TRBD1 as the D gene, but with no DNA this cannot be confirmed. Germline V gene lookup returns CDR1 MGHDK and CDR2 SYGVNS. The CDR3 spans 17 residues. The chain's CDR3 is CASSEGTGTPSTDTQYF.

CDR3 residues: CSVAPTSSTDTQYF. V usage is TRBV29-1 and J usage is TRBJ2-3; TCRdb designates TRBD1, a call that cannot be tested without DNA. CDR1 is SQVTM and CDR2 is ANQGSEA in the germline V gene. The CDR3 contains 14 residues.

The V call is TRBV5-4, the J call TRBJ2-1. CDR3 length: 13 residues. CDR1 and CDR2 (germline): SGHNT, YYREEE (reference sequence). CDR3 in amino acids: CATSQEPLNEQFF.

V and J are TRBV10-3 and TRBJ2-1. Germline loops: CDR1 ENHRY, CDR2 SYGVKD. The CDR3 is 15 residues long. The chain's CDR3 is CAISDGRNLGIEQFF.

The CDR3 is CASSLVDLYTGELFF. The chain combines TRBV5-1 with TRBJ2-2; TCRdb lists TRBD1, though no DNA is available to test this call. The germline gives CDR1 SGHRS, CDR2 YFSETQ. The CDR3 is made up of 15 amino acids.

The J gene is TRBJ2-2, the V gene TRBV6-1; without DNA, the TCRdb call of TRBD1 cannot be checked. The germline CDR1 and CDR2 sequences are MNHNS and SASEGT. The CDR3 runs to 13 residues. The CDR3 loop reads CASSERGGGELFF.

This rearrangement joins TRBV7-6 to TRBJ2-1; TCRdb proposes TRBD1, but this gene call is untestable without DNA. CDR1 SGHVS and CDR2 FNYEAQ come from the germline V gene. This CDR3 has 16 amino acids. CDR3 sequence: CASSSGQGVSYNEQFF.

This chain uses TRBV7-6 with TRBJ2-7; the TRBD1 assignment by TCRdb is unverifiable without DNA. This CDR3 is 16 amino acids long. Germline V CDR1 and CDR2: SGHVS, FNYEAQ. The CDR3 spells CASSLVVRGSVDEQYF.

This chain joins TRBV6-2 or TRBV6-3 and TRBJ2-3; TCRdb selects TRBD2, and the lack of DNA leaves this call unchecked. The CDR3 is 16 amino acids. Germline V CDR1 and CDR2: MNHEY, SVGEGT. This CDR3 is CASTGLAGGPVDTQYF.

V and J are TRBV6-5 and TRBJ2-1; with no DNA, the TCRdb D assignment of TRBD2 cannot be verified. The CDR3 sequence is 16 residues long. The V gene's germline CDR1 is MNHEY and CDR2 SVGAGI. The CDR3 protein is CASSGRLAGTYNEQFF.

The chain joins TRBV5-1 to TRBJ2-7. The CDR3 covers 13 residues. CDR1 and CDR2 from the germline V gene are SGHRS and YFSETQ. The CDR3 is CASSLALYYEQYF.

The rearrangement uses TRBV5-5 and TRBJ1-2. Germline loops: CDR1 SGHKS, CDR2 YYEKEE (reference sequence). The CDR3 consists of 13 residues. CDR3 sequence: CASSLVGRSGYTF. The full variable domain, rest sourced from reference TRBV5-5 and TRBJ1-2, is DAGVTQSPTHLIKTRGQQVTLRCSPISGHKSVSWYQQVLGQGPQFIFQYYEKEERGRGNFPDRFSARQFPNYSSELNVNALLLGDSALYLCASSLVGRSGYTFGSGTRLTVV.

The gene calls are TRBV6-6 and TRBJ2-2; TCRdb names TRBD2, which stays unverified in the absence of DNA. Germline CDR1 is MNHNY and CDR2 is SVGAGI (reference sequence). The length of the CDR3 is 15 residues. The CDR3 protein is CASSYGTSGTGELFF.

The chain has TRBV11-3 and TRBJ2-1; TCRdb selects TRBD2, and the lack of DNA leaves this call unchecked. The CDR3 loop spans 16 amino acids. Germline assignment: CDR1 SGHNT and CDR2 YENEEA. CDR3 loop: CASSPPRRTSFNEQFF. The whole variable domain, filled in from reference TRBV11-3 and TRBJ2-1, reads EAGVVQSPRYKIIEKKQPVAFWCNPISGHNTLYWYLQNLGQGPELLIRYENEEAVDDSQLPKDRFSAERLKGVDSTLKIQPAELGDSAVYLCASSPPRRTSFNEQFFGPGTRLTVL.

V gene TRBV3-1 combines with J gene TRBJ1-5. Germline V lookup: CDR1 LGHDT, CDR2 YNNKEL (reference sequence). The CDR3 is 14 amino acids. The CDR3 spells CASSQGREGQPQHF.

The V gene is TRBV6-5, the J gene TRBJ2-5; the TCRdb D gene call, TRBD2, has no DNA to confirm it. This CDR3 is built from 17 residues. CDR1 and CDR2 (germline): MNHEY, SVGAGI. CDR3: CASSYVFGGLRPETQYF.

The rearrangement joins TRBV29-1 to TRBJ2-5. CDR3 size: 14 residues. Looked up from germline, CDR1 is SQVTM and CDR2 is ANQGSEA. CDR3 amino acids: CSVVRFGQQETQYF.

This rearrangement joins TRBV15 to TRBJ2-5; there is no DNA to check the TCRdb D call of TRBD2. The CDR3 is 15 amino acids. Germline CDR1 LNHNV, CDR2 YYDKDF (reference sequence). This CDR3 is CATSRDVLAEETQYF.

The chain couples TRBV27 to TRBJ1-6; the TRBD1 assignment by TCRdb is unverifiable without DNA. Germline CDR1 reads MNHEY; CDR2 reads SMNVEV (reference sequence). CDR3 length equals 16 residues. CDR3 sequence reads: CASSGRTGIGNSPLHF.

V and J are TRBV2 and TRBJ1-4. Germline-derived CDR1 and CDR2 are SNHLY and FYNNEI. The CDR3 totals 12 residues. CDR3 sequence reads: CASSVTYEKLFF.

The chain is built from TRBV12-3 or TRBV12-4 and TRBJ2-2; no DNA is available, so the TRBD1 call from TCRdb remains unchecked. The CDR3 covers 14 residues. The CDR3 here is CASREGLYTGELFF.